This TCR beta chain was recorded in a study of T cells in Graves' hyperthyroidism and ophthalmopathy. Study-wide results and caveats: Expanded thyroid clonotypes (above 0.001) were mostly also found in blood.

When ophthalmopathy did not progress within 18 months, Graves' hyperthyroidism was considered stable. Among the patients, aged 18 to 65, hyperthyroidism was newly diagnosed and had lasted under 2 months. Diagnostic assessment was based on clinical symptoms, serum thyroxine and TRAb, thyroid ultrasound and orbital computed tomography. There were TCR beta CDR3 regions amplified from RNA transcripts. The HTBI primer set served for first-round RT-PCR of the TCR CDR3. TCRdb re-called the multiplex PCR reads with MiXCR, one entry per CDR3 protein. The sample carries 800,000 or so distinct CDR3 sequences, 38% recorded once. A word on this clonotype: Its antigen is unknown. This may be a read error, as it is one base from a much larger clone.

This CDR3 contains 14 residues. Germline CDR1 SEHNR, CDR2 FQNEAQ (reference sequence). The chain has TRBV7-9 and TRBJ1-1, with unresolved D. The clonotype originates from a man in his late teens or twenties with Graves' hyperthyroidism. The sequencing input was blood. CDR3 sequence (DNA): TGTGCCAGCAGGTTAGAAGGGAGTGGCACTGAAGCTTTCTTT. It encodes CASRLEGSGTEAFF. Looking up the rest from reference TRBV7-9 and TRBJ1-1 gives the full variable domain: DTGVSQNPRHKITKRGQNVTFRCDPISEHNRLYWYRQTLGQGPEFLTYFQNEAQLEKSRLLSDRFSAERPKGSFSTLEIQRTEQGDSAMYLCASRLEGSGTEAFFGQGTRLTVV.